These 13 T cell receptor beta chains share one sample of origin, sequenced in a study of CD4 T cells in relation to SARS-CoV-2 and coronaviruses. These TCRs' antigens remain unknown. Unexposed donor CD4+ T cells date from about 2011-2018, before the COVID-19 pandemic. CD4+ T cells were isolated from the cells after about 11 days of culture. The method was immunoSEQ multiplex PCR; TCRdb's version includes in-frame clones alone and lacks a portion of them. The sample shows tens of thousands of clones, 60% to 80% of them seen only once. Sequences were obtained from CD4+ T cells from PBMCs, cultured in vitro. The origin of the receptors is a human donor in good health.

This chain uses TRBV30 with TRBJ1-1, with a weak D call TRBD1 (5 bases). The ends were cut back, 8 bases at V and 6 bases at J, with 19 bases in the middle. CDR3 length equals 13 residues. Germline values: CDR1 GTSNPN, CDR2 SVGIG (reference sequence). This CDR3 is CATPRQGRAEAFF. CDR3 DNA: TGTGCCACCCCACGGCAGGGAAGGGCTGAAGCTTTCTTT.

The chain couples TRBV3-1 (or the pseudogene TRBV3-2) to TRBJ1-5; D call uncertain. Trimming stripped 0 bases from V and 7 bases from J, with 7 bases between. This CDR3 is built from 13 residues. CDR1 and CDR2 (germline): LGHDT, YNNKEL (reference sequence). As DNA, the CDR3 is TGTGCCAGCAGCCAAGACAGAGGGCAGCCCCAGCATTTT. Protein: CASSQDRGQPQHF.

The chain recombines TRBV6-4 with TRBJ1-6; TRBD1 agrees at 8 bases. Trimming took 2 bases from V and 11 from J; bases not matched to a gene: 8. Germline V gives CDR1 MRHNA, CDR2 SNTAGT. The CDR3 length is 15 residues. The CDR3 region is CASSDTGRGRTPLHF. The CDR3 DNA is TGTGCCAGCAGTGACACGGGCAGGGGGCGAACACCCCTCCACTTT.

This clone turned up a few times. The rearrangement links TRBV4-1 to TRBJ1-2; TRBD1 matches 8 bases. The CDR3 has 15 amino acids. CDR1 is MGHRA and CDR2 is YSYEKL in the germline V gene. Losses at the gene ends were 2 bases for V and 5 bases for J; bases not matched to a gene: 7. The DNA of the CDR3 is TGCGCCAGCAGCCAACCAGACAGGGGAGGGTATGGCTACACCTTC. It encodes CASSQPDRGGYGYTF.

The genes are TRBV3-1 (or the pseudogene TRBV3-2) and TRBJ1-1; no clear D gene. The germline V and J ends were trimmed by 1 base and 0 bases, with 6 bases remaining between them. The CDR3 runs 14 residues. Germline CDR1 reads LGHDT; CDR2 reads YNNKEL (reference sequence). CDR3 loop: CASSQGSMNTEAFF. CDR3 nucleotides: TGTGCCAGCAGCCAAGGTTCCATGAACACTGAAGCTTTCTTT.

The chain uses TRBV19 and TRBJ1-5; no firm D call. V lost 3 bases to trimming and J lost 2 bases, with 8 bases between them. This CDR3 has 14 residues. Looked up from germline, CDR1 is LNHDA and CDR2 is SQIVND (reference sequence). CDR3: CASSMGTGNQPQHF. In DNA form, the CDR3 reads TGTGCCAGTAGTATGGGTACAGGCAATCAGCCCCAGCATTTT.

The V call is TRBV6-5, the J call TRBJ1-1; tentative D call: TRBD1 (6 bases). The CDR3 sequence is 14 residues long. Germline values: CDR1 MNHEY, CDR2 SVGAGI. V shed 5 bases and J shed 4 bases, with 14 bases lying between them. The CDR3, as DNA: TGTGCCAGCAGTCATCAGGGGAGCATCACTGAAGCTTTCTTT. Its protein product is CASSHQGSITEAFF.

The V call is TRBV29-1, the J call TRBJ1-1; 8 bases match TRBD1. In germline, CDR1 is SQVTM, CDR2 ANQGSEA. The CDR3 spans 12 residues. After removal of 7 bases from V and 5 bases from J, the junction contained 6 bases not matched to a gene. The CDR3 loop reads CSAWTGRTEAFF. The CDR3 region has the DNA TGCAGCGCCTGGACAGGGAGAACTGAAGCTTTCTTT.

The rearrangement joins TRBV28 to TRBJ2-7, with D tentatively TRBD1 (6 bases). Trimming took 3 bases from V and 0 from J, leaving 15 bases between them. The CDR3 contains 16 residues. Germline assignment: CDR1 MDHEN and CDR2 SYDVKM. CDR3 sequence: CASSFAGTRASYEQYF. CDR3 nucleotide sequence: TGTGCCAGCAGTTTCGCCGGGACACGGGCCTCCTACGAGCAGTACTTC.

CDR3 sequence reads: CASNPDLNYGYTF. The CDR3 DNA reads as TGTGCCAGTAACCCGGACCTCAACTATGGCTACACCTTC. The chain carries TRBV19 and TRBJ1-2; D not resolved. The length of the CDR3 is 13 residues. V shed 7 bases and J shed 2 bases, with 11 bases lying between them. CDR1 LNHDA and CDR2 SQIVND come from the germline V gene (reference sequence).

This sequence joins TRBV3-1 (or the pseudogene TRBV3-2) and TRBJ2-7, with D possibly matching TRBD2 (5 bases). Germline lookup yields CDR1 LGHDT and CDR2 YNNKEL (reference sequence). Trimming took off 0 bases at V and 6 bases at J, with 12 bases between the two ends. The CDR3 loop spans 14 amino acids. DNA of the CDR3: TGTGCCAGCAGCCAAGAGGGCCGACGGGGCGAGCAGTACTTC. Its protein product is CASSQEGRRGEQYF.

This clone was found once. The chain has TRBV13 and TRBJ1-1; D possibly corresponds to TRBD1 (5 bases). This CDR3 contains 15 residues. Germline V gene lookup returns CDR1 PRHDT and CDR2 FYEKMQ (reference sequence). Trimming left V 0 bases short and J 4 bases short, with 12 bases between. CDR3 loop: CASSLGRGFRTEAFF. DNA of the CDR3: TGTGCCAGCAGCTTAGGCCGGGGGTTTCGCACTGAAGCTTTCTTT.

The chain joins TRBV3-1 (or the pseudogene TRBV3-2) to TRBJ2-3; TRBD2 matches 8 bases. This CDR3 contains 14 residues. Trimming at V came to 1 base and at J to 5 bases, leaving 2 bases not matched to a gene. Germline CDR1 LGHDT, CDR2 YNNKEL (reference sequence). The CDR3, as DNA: TGTGCCAGCAGCCAAGGACTAGCGAGAGATACGCAGTATTTT. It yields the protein CASSQGLARDTQYF.